These 28 T cell receptor beta chains came from one sample sequenced in a study of cytomegalovirus exposure and HLA in healthy donors (dated by TCRdb to 2015 to 2018). To prepare the library, the immunoSEQ multiplex PCR assay was applied. For the multiplex PCR, a mixture combining 60 forward primers for TCR Vbeta segments and 13 reverse primers for TCR Jbeta segments was used. This immuneACCESS table, as held by TCRdb, lists in-frame sequences with V and J called but not all clones. Of the missing ones, under half trace to an unresolved V gene in checked studies; the others have no known cause. The sample table contains about 120,000 clones; only one count was recorded for about 75% of them. The top ten clones comprise approximately 31% of the sample. The sequenced sample consisted of PBMCs. The receptors were gathered from a man between 60 and 70 years old in good health and CMV-seropositive.

V usage is TRBV10-2 and J usage is TRBJ2-5, with D maybe TRBD2 (5 bases). Germline values: CDR1 WSHSY, CDR2 SAAADI. Trimming removed 6 bases from V and 5 bases from J, with 13 bases in between. The CDR3 extends over 13 amino acids. CDR3 bases: TGCGCCAGCAGGGGGAGAGGGCGGGAGACCCAGTACTTC. Residues: CASRGRGRETQYF.

This chain joins TRBV10-3 and TRBJ1-2, with 7 bases identical to TRBD1. This CDR3 comprises 13 residues. Germline CDR1 reads ENHRY; CDR2 reads SYGVKD. J lost 3 bases, V lost 5 bases, and 3 bases had no gene match. CDR3: CAISRGQDYGYTF. The CDR3 coding sequence is TGTGCCATCAGTCGAGGACAGGACTATGGCTACACCTTC.

The chain couples TRBV25-1 to TRBJ2-7, with no clear D. Germline V CDR1 and CDR2: MGHDK, SYGVNS. The CDR3 consists of 11 residues. The germline V and J ends were trimmed by 7 bases and 7 bases, with 11 bases remaining between them. The CDR3 reads CASTSTWEQYF. CDR3 DNA sequence: TGTGCCAGCACCTCCACATGGGAGCAGTACTTC.

The chain recombines TRBV6-5 with TRBJ2-2; the D gene is possibly TRBD1 (6 bases). The germline V gene has CDR1 MNHEY and CDR2 SVGAGI. V lost 2 bases to trimming and J lost 1 base, with 8 bases between them. The CDR3 consists of 15 residues. CDR3 coding DNA: TGTGCCAGCAGTTACACGACAGGGAACACCGGGGAGCTGTTTTTT. It translates to CASSYTTGNTGELFF.

The V gene is TRBV7-9, the J gene TRBJ2-1; 7 bases agree with TRBD1. CDR3 size: 16 residues. The V segment lost 5 bases and the J segment 6 bases; nucleotides outside the gene matches: 13. CDR1 and CDR2 from the germline V gene are SEHNR and FQNEAQ (reference sequence). CDR3 residues: CASSTGRQGTGNEQFF. The DNA of the CDR3 is TGTGCCAGCAGCACTGGGAGACAGGGAACAGGCAATGAGCAGTTCTTC.

V and J are TRBV19 and TRBJ2-1; the D gene is possibly TRBD2 (5 bases). Germline values: CDR1 LNHDA, CDR2 SQIVND (reference sequence). Trimming pared 0 bases from V and 3 bases from J, leaving 9 bases between. The CDR3 covers 15 residues. The CDR3 region is CASSIERVYYNEQFF. CDR3 bases: TGTGCCAGTAGTATAGAGCGGGTGTACTACAATGAGCAGTTCTTC.

The rearrangement uses TRBV7-9 and TRBJ1-1; D is ambiguous. CDR1 is SEHNR and CDR2 is FQNEAQ in the germline V gene (reference sequence). The CDR3 covers 17 residues. The V end was cut by 0 bases, the J end by 4 bases, with 18 bases between. In DNA form, the CDR3 reads TGTGCCAGCAGCTTAGCCGGCGGTACCTTACTAATCACTGAAGCTTTCTTT. This sequence encodes CASSLAGGTLLITEAFF. Together with reference TRBV7-9 and TRBJ1-1, the CDR3 gives the full variable domain: DTGVSQNPRHKITKRGQNVTFRCDPISEHNRLYWYRQTLGQGPEFLTYFQNEAQLEKSRLLSDRFSAERPKGSFSTLEIQRTEQGDSAMYLCASSLAGGTLLITEAFFGQGTRLTVV.

This chain links TRBV19 with TRBJ1-1, with 8 bases matching TRBD1. CDR1 and CDR2 (germline): LNHDA, SQIVND (reference sequence). The CDR3 consists of 14 residues. V was pared by 4 bases and J by 5 bases, with 6 bases of the junction left unmatched. The CDR3 DNA reads as TGTGCCAGTAGTACGACAGGGGATTGGACTGAAGCTTTCTTT. It codes for CASSTTGDWTEAFF. The complete variable domain, with remaining parts taken from reference TRBV19 and TRBJ1-1, reads DGGITQSPKYLFRKEGQNVTLSCEQNLNHDAMYWYRQDPGQGLRLIYYSQIVNDFQKGDIAEGYSVSREKKESFPLTVTSAQKNPTAFYLCASSTTGDWTEAFFGQGTRLTVV.

The chain combines TRBV11-3 with TRBJ2-7; 9 nucleotides align to TRBD1. J gave up 1 base and V 5 bases, and 6 bases lay outside the gene matches. Per germline, CDR1 SGHNT and CDR2 YENEEA. CDR3 length: 15 amino acids. The CDR3 DNA reads as TGTGCCAGCAGCCCGGGACAGGGCTCTTCCTACGAGCAGTACTTC. Its translation: CASSPGQGSSYEQYF. Full variable domain (remainder filled in from reference TRBV11-3 and TRBJ2-7): EAGVVQSPRYKIIEKKQPVAFWCNPISGHNTLYWYLQNLGQGPELLIRYENEEAVDDSQLPKDRFSAERLKGVDSTLKIQPAELGDSAVYLCASSPGQGSSYEQYFGPGTRLTVT.

The sample holds a few counts of this clone. V is TRBV5-6 and J is TRBJ2-3, with D uncertain. The CDR3 length is 14 residues. Germline V gives CDR1 SGHDT, CDR2 YYEEEE. Trimming stripped 0 bases from V and 0 bases from J, with 5 bases between. The CDR3 protein is CASSLALSTDTQYF. Here the CDR3 DNA reads TGTGCCAGCAGCTTGGCCCTTAGCACAGATACGCAGTATTTT. Supplemented by reference TRBV5-6 and TRBJ2-3, the full variable domain reads DAGVTQSPTHLIKTRGQQVTLRCSPKSGHDTVSWYQQALGQGPQFIFQYYEEEERQRGNFPDRFSGHQFPNYSSELNVNALLLGDSALYLCASSLALSTDTQYFGPGTRLTVL.

The CDR3 protein is CASSALDRTDHQPQHF. CDR3 nucleotides: TGTGCCAGTAGTGCGCTCGACAGGACGGATCATCAGCCCCAGCATTTT. The chain combines TRBV19 with TRBJ1-5; TRBD1 might be the D (6 bases). V lost 5 bases, J lost 5 bases, and 19 bases lay in between. The germline gives CDR1 LNHDA, CDR2 SQIVND (reference sequence). The length of the CDR3 is 16 residues.

This clone was found a few times. The chain links TRBV9 to TRBJ2-7; TRBD1 matches 10 bases. The trim removed 2 bases at V and 3 bases at J, leaving 5 bases unmatched. Germline V gene data show CDR1 as SGDLS and CDR2 as YYNGEE. This CDR3 has 15 residues. The CDR3 sequence is CASSVAGTGDYEQYF. In DNA form, the CDR3 reads TGTGCCAGCAGCGTTGCCGGGACAGGGGACTACGAGCAGTACTTC.

The chain combines TRBV7-8 with TRBJ1-1; 8 positions agree with TRBD1. The germline V gene has CDR1 SGHVS and CDR2 FQNEAQ. The CDR3 runs 14 residues. V lost 7 bases and J lost 5; bases outside the gene matches: 9. CDR3 sequence (DNA): TGTGCCAGCATCCTTGGGACAGGTAAAACTGAAGCTTTCTTT. Protein: CASILGTGKTEAFF.

V usage is TRBV7-8 and J usage is TRBJ1-1; D unresolved. V was pared by 2 bases and J by 2 bases, with 12 bases between. The CDR3 sequence is 15 residues long. CDR1 is SGHVS and CDR2 is FQNEAQ in the germline V gene. CDR3 amino acids: CASSLLVGANTEAFF. CDR3 nucleotide sequence: TGTGCCAGCAGCTTATTGGTAGGAGCTAACACTGAAGCTTTCTTT.

The CDR3 loop is CASSLGTSGSPGELFF. CDR3 sequence (DNA): TGCGCCAGCAGCTTGGGGACTAGCGGGAGTCCCGGGGAGCTGTTTTTT. This chain connects TRBV5-1 to TRBJ2-2, with 13 positions matching TRBD2. V lost 0 bases to trimming and J lost 6 bases; unmatched junction nucleotides: 2. From germline, CDR1 is SGHRS and CDR2 YFSETQ. The CDR3 runs to 16 residues.

The chain recombines TRBV18 with TRBJ2-4; the match to TRBD1 covers 7 bases. Germline loops: CDR1 KGHSH, CDR2 LQKENI. This CDR3 comprises 17 residues. V trimming: 3 bases; J trimming: 5 bases; junction bases outside the gene matches: 13. The CDR3 loop reads CASSPLPTGSIQNIQYF. In nucleotides, the CDR3 is TGTGCCAGCTCACCCCTTCCGACAGGGAGTATCCAAAACATTCAGTACTTC.

The chain couples TRBV9 to TRBJ1-4, with TRBD1 as a possible D gene (5 bases). Between the trimmed V and J ends, which lost 4 bases and 8 bases, there was a span of 21 bases. The CDR3 has 16 amino acids. Germline V gene data show CDR1 as SGDLS and CDR2 as YYNGEE. The CDR3 DNA reads TGTGCCAGCAGCCCGGGAGGGGCGGGAAGGGACGAAAAACTGTTTTTT. It specifies CASSPGGAGRDEKLFF.

This clone was detected once. The gene calls are TRBV7-9 and TRBJ1-1; TRBD1 matches 7 bases. The V and J ends lost 5 bases and 3 bases, in that order; junction bases with no gene match: 9. This CDR3 region has 15 residues. Germline-derived CDR1 and CDR2 are SEHNR and FQNEAQ (reference sequence). The CDR3 DNA is TGTGCCAGCAGCCGACGACAGGGAGGAGACACTGAAGCTTTCTTT. Amino acid sequence: CASSRRQGGDTEAFF.

The V gene is TRBV2, the J gene TRBJ2-7; a weak D match, TRBD1 (6 bases). Trimming cost V 8 bases and J 3 bases, with 17 bases left between them. Germline V gene lookup returns CDR1 SNHLY and CDR2 FYNNEI. The CDR3 has 14 amino acids. This chain's CDR3 is CASLTIGQLYEQYF. CDR3 nucleotides: TGTGCCAGCCTAACAATAGGACAGCTCTACGAGCAGTACTTC. Full variable domain (outside the CDR3, taken from reference TRBV2 and TRBJ2-7): EPEVTQTPSHQVTQMGQEVILRCVPISNHLYFYWYRQILGQKVEFLVSFYNNEISEKSEIFDDQFSVERPDGSNFTLKIRSTKLEDSAMYFCASLTIGQLYEQYFGPGTRLTVT.

The V call is TRBV6-1, the J call TRBJ2-7, with TRBD1 matching 12 bases. Unmatched junction bases numbered 8, after V lost 6 bases and J lost 5 bases. This CDR3 spans 15 amino acids. CDR1 and CDR2 from the germline V gene are MNHNS and SASEGT. The DNA for the CDR3 is TGTGCCAGCAGGAGGGCCGGGACAGGGGGCCACGAGCAGTACTTC. Its protein product is CASRRAGTGGHEQYF.

This sequence joins TRBV5-6 and TRBJ2-7, with TRBD2 as a possible D gene (7 bases). Per the germline V gene, CDR1 is SGHDT and CDR2 is YYEEEE. Trimming removed 3 bases from V and 2 bases from J, with 15 bases in between. The CDR3 spans 15 residues. CDR3 sequence: CASSSYGGAAYEQYF. In DNA, the CDR3 is TGTGCCAGCAGCTCCTATGGGGGGGCCGCCTACGAGCAGTACTTC.

With regard to this clone: The junction does not match germline at one end; this may be a read error. The chain uses TRBV29-1 and TRBJ1-3; TRBD1 matches 8 bases. CDR3 length: 10 residues. Germline V CDR1 and CDR2: SQVTM, ANQGSEA. CDR3 region: CSVGNRGSAF. DNA for the CDR3: TGCAGCGTTGGTAACAGGGGGTCGGCTTTT. The full variable domain, completed using reference TRBV29-1 and TRBJ1-3, is SAVISQKPSRDICQRGTSLTIQCQVDSQVTMMFWYRQQPGQSLTLIATANQGSEATYESGFVIDKFPISRPNLTFSTLTVSNMSPEDSSIYLCSVGNRGSAFGEGSWLTVV.

This chain joins TRBV5-1 and TRBJ1-5, with 9 bases fitting TRBD1. The CDR3 has 15 amino acids. Looked up from germline, CDR1 is SGHRS and CDR2 is YFSETQ. After removal of 0 bases from V and 5 bases from J, the junction contained 3 bases not matched to a gene. CDR3 sequence: CASSLEGQGYQPQHF. The CDR3 DNA is TGCGCCAGCAGCTTGGAGGGACAGGGCTATCAGCCCCAGCATTTT.

The chain employs TRBV11-3 and TRBJ2-5; D may be TRBD2 (5 bases). The DNA matches TRBJ2-7 better at its end, which makes the J call doubtful. The CDR3 covers 15 residues. Germline CDR1 is SGHNT and CDR2 is YENEEA. The CDR3 reads CASSLDGGNSYEQYF. DNA for the CDR3: TGTGCCAGCAGCTTAGATGGAGGCAACTCCTACGAGCAGTACTTC.

This rearrangement joins TRBV7-9 to TRBJ1-1; D might be TRBD1 (5 bases). The CDR3 extends over 15 amino acids. Looked up from germline, CDR1 is SEHNR and CDR2 is FQNEAQ (reference sequence). V was shortened by 5 bases and J by 0 bases, with 13 bases between the two germline ends. CDR3 in DNA: TGTGCCAGCAGCCTTCCCGGGGGGGTGAACACTGAAGCTTTCTTT. Encoded protein: CASSLPGGVNTEAFF.

This chain joins TRBV5-1 and TRBJ1-1; the D gene is possibly TRBD1 (6 bases). The germline CDR1 and CDR2 sequences are SGHRS and YFSETQ. The CDR3 is 15 amino acids. V lost 1 base to trimming and J lost 1 base, with 11 bases between them. As DNA, the CDR3 is TGCGCCAGCAGCTTGTATGGACAGCAGAACACTGAAGCTTTCTTT. This sequence encodes CASSLYGQQNTEAFF.

This sequence joins TRBV20-1 and TRBJ2-7, with D perhaps TRBD2 (6 bases). V lost 4 bases to trimming and J lost 4 bases, with 8 bases between them. The length of the CDR3 is 11 residues. Per the germline V gene, CDR1 is DFQATT and CDR2 is SNEGSKA (reference sequence). The CDR3 sequence: CSAKAGYEQYF. CDR3 DNA: TGCAGTGCTAAAGCGGGTTACGAGCAGTACTTC.

The chain links TRBV5-6 to TRBJ1-1, with a possible D match to TRBD1 (6 bases). Germline values: CDR1 SGHDT, CDR2 YYEEEE. V lost 4 bases to trimming and J lost 11 bases, with 12 bases between them. The CDR3 consists of 11 residues. This chain's CDR3 is CASSTEGGAFF. As DNA, the CDR3 is TGTGCCAGCAGCACGGAGGGGGGGGCTTTCTTT.